What follows are 2 T cell receptor beta chains derived from one specimen sequenced in a study of blood T cell repertoires in COVID-19. Sequencing was performed with immunoSEQ multiplex PCR; in TCRdb, only in-frame clones are kept and a portion is missing. The sample carries about 64,000 clones, roughly 84% recorded once. Sample: peripheral blood. Receptors were obtained from a woman in her sixties or seventies with acute or convalescent COVID-19.

This chain links TRBV3-1 (or the pseudogene TRBV3-2) with TRBJ2-1; 9 positions match TRBD2. From germline, CDR1 is LGHDT and CDR2 YNNKEL (reference sequence). The CDR3 runs 15 residues. The V gene end was trimmed by 4 bases and the J gene end by 4 bases; junction bases not matched to a gene: 5. CDR3 protein: CASSPLAGRYNEQFF. CDR3 coding DNA: TGTGCCAGCAGCCCTCTAGCGGGGCGTTACAATGAGCAGTTCTTC.

This sequence joins TRBV18 and TRBJ1-5, with D uncertain. CDR1 KGHSH and CDR2 LQKENI come from the germline V gene. The length of the CDR3 is 14 residues. Trimming took 6 bases from V and 4 from J, leaving 13 bases between them. CDR3 residues: CASSHGPGNQPQHF. In DNA form, the CDR3 reads TGTGCCAGCTCTCACGGGCCGGGGAATCAGCCCCAGCATTTT.